The 17 T cell receptor beta chains listed next were all sequenced from one sample in a study of T cell changes during pregnancy in multiple sclerosis. Using immunoSEQ multiplex PCR, the repertoire was profiled, and TCRdb retains in-frame clones only, with some absent. The profile shows some 31,000 clones, roughly 87% of them singletons. This material consisted of CD8+ T cells from peripheral blood mononuclear cells, taken in the second trimester of pregnancy. These receptors came from a female donor with multiple sclerosis, enrolled in a pregnancy study.

The V call is TRBV28, the J call TRBJ2-7, with 10 positions matching TRBD1. CDR1 is MDHEN, CDR2 SYDVKM, per germline. After removal of 5 bases from V and 0 bases from J, the junction contained 10 bases not matched to a gene. This CDR3 is built from 17 residues. CDR3: CASSQPTTGGISYEQYF. Written as DNA, the CDR3 is TGTGCCAGCAGTCAACCGACGACAGGGGGCATCTCCTACGAGCAGTACTTC. The variable domain in full, completed from reference TRBV28 and TRBJ2-7, reads DVKVTQSSRYLVKRTGEKVFLECVQDMDHENMFWYRQDPGLGLRLIYFSYDVKMKEKGDIPEGYSVSREKKERFSLILESASTNQTSMYLCASSQPTTGGISYEQYFGPGTRLTVT.

The chain couples TRBV6-5 to TRBJ2-1, with TRBD2 matching over 11 bases. Trimming took 3 bases from V and 3 from J; bases not matched to a gene: 4. The CDR3 totals 16 residues. CDR1 and CDR2 (germline): MNHEY, SVGAGI. The CDR3 sequence: CASSYDTSGSYNEQFF. The CDR3 DNA sequence: TGTGCCAGCAGTTATGACACTAGCGGGAGCTACAATGAGCAGTTCTTC.

This chain connects TRBV15 to TRBJ1-3; 7 bases line up with TRBD1. With V trimmed by 6 bases and J by 2 bases, 7 bases remained unmatched. This CDR3 contains 15 residues. Germline V gene lookup returns CDR1 LNHNV and CDR2 YYDKDF (reference sequence). The CDR3 nucleotides are TGTGCCACCAGAGAGGGGGCAGGAGCTGGAAACACCATATATTTT. Protein sequence: CATREGAGAGNTIYF. Based on the CDR3 plus reference TRBV15 and TRBJ1-3, the full variable domain is DAMVIQNPRYQVTQFGKPVTLSCSQTLNHNVMYWYQQKSSQAPKLLFHYYDKDFNNEADTPDNFQSRRPNTSFCFLDIRSPGLGDTAMYLCATREGAGAGNTIYFGEGSWLTVV.

J is TRBJ2-7 and V is TRBV12-5; TRBD2 agrees at 9 bases. This CDR3 is 14 amino acids long. After removal of 9 bases from V and 4 bases from J, the junction contained 10 bases not matched to a gene. Germline V lookup: CDR1 LGHNT, CDR2 FRNRAP. CDR3 nucleotide sequence: TGTGCTAGCACCCGGGCGGGGGGGGAATACGAGCAGTACTTC. Protein product: CASTRAGGEYEQYF.

This rearrangement joins TRBV7-8 to TRBJ1-3; 10 nucleotides match TRBD1. Germline CDR1 SGHVS, CDR2 FQNEAQ. This CDR3 contains 15 residues. V gave up 4 bases and J gave up 4 bases; unmatched junction bases: 4. The CDR3 bases are TGTGCCAGCAGCTCGGGACAGGGGAACGGAAACACCATATATTTT. This codes for CASSSGQGNGNTIYF.

The genes are TRBV11-2 and TRBJ2-1; D not certain. This CDR3 region has 15 residues. Trimming cost V 5 bases and J 3 bases, with 14 bases left between them. CDR1 is SGHAT and CDR2 is FQNNGV in the germline V gene. The CDR3 reads CASSTDPSGYNEQFF. CDR3 sequence (DNA): TGTGCCAGCAGCACAGACCCGTCCGGCTACAATGAGCAGTTCTTC.

The gene calls are TRBV19 and TRBJ1-5; D gene uncertain. Trimming stripped 5 bases from V and 14 bases from J, with 19 bases between. The CDR3 sequence is 13 residues long. Germline values: CDR1 LNHDA, CDR2 SQIVND (reference sequence). Written as DNA, the CDR3 is TGTGCCAGTAGTGAATCAAAAGTGGGCCAGGAGCATTTT. Its translation is CASSESKVGQEHF.

The chain recombines TRBV5-5 with TRBJ1-2; no definite D call. The CDR3 length is 11 residues. Trimming removed 7 bases from V and 10 bases from J, with 14 bases in between. Germline loops: CDR1 SGHKS, CDR2 YYEKEE (reference sequence). CDR3 sequence: CASLLRGSYTF. As DNA, the CDR3 is TGTGCCAGCTTGCTTCGGGGATCCTACACCTTC.

This sequence joins TRBV30 and TRBJ2-1; 10 nucleotides align to TRBD2. Losses at the gene ends were 2 bases for V and 7 bases for J; bases not matched to a gene: 5. Germline-derived CDR1 and CDR2 are GTSNPN and SVGIG (reference sequence). The CDR3 contains 14 residues. The CDR3 here is CAWSPLAGLNEQFF. As DNA, the CDR3 is TGTGCCTGGAGTCCACTAGCGGGATTAAATGAGCAGTTCTTC.

The chain recombines TRBV19 with TRBJ2-3, with D maybe TRBD2 (7 bases). Deletions cut 3 bases from V and 7 bases from J, with 17 bases between. Per germline, CDR1 LNHDA and CDR2 SQIVND (reference sequence). The CDR3 totals 15 residues. The CDR3 region is CASSILGGLSNTQYF. As DNA, the CDR3 is TGTGCCAGTAGTATCCTCGGGGGGCTGTCGAATACGCAGTATTTT.

The V gene is TRBV28, the J gene TRBJ2-1, with D maybe TRBD1 (6 bases). The CDR3 runs 13 residues. Deletions cut 3 bases from V and 12 bases from J, with 15 bases between. Germline V gives CDR1 MDHEN, CDR2 SYDVKM. The CDR3 DNA sequence: TGTGCCAGCAGTTTTTGGCAGGGGTTTGGGCAGTTCTTC. It yields the protein CASSFWQGFGQFF.

V usage is TRBV6-1 and J usage is TRBJ2-7; possible D gene TRBD2, 6 bases. Germline-derived CDR1 and CDR2 are MNHNS and SASEGT. This CDR3 is built from 15 residues. V gave up 2 bases and J gave up 7 bases, with 18 bases separating them. The DNA for the CDR3 is TGTGCCAGCAGTGAATTGGGACTCCAAAGGTGGGAGCAGTACTTC. Encoded protein: CASSELGLQRWEQYF.

A single count supports this clone. CDR3 nucleotide sequence: TGTGCCAGCAGCTATAGATCCGGGACAGGGGGGAACAATGAGCAGTTCTTC. Translation: CASSYRSGTGGNNEQFF. The chain carries TRBV7-8 and TRBJ2-1; 11 nucleotides match TRBD1. Germline CDR1 SGHVS, CDR2 FQNEAQ. The CDR3 is 17 amino acids. With V trimmed by 4 bases and J by 5 bases, 10 bases remained unmatched.

The chain carries TRBV7-3 and TRBJ2-1; TRBD2 matches at 11 bases. V lost 5 bases to trimming and J lost 7 bases; unmatched junction nucleotides: 19. This CDR3 has 19 amino acids. Germline CDR1 is SGHTA and CDR2 is FQGTGA. The CDR3 nucleotides are TGTGCCAGCAGCCCCGTAATAGCGGGAGGGCCGGGTTCGTGGAATGAGCAGTTCTTC. It encodes CASSPVIAGGPGSWNEQFF. The full variable domain, completed using reference TRBV7-3 and TRBJ2-1, is GAGVSQTPSNKVTEKGKYVELRCDPISGHTALYWYRQSLGQGPEFLIYFQGTGAADDSGLPNDRFFAVRPEGSVSTLKIQRTERGDSAVYLCASSPVIAGGPGSWNEQFFGPGTRLTVL.

The rearrangement links TRBV30 to TRBJ2-3; 9 bases fit TRBD1. Germline trimming cut 0 bases from V and 4 bases from J; bases unmatched to any gene: 5. Germline-derived CDR1 and CDR2 are GTSNPN and SVGIG (reference sequence). The length of the CDR3 is 15 residues. CDR3 sequence reads: CAWSVDRGWADTQYF. CDR3 sequence (DNA): TGTGCCTGGAGTGTGGACAGGGGATGGGCAGATACGCAGTATTTT.

The V gene is TRBV30, the J gene TRBJ2-5, with 9 bases fitting TRBD1. CDR1 and CDR2 (germline): GTSNPN, SVGIG (reference sequence). Trimming took 2 bases from V and 3 from J; bases not matched to a gene: 4. This CDR3 has 14 amino acids. The DNA for the CDR3 is TGTGCCTGGAGTTCCGGGACAGGGAAAGAGACCCAGTACTTC. It specifies CAWSSGTGKETQYF.

This chain joins TRBV7-8 and TRBJ2-3; TRBD2 matches 9 bases. The V gene end was trimmed by 6 bases and the J gene end by 6 bases; junction bases not matched to a gene: 10. CDR3 length: 15 amino acids. The germline V gene encodes CDR1 SGHVS and CDR2 FQNEAQ. The chain's CDR3 is CASSLSGSRGDTQYF. DNA for the CDR3: TGTGCCAGCAGTCTTAGCGGGAGTAGAGGGGATACGCAGTATTTT.